This entry lists 8 T cell receptor beta chains sequenced from one sample in a study of OX40 agonist ivuxolimab in advanced cancers. Profiling relied on immunoSEQ multiplex PCR, and the TCRdb table lists in-frame clones only, not all of them. The sample lists 100,000 or so clones; about nine tenths were seen once. Sequences were derived from CD4+ or CD8+ T cells sorted from blood, sampled in a trial of the OX40 agonist ivuxolimab. The receptors stem from an adult with an advanced solid tumor such as melanoma, head and neck, liver or kidney cancer.

The CDR3 DNA reads as TGTGCCAGCAGCTTAGCGAGCAGGGGGACTGAAGCTTTCTTT. Translation gives CASSLASRGTEAFF. The chain combines TRBV7-2 with TRBJ1-1, with 7 positions matching TRBD1. The CDR3 has 14 amino acids. Germline V CDR1 and CDR2: SGHTA, FQGNSA. The J segment lost 5 bases and the V segment lost 0 bases, leaving 3 bases of the junction unmatched. Full variable domain (remainder filled in from reference TRBV7-2 and TRBJ1-1): GAGVSQSPSNKVTEKGKDVELRCDPISGHTALYWYRQSLGQGLEFLIYFQGNSAPDKSGLPSDRFSAERTGGSVSTLTIQRTQQEDSAVYLCASSLASRGTEAFFGQGTRLTVV.

The chain couples TRBV6-5 to TRBJ1-2; a possible D gene is TRBD1 (5 bases). The CDR3 has 15 residues. V lost 11 bases and J 4 bases, leaving 23 bases between the germline ends. Germline V lookup: CDR1 MNHEY, CDR2 SVGAGI. CDR3 sequence reads: CAAKAPGTDSYGYTF. CDR3 DNA sequence: TGTGCCGCAAAAGCGCCCGGGACCGATTCCTATGGCTACACCTTC.

The chain links TRBV28 to TRBJ2-5, with 10 bases matching TRBD2. J gave up 5 bases and V 4 bases, and 13 bases lay outside the gene matches. The V gene's germline CDR1 is MDHEN and CDR2 SYDVKM. The CDR3 contains 17 residues. The DNA of the CDR3 is TGTGCCAGCAGTTCTGTTAGCGGGAGGTTTACAGGGGAGACCCAGTACTTC. This codes for CASSSVSGRFTGETQYF.

The chain carries TRBV11-2 and TRBJ1-5, with unresolved D. CDR1 and CDR2 (germline): SGHAT, FQNNGV. CDR3 length: 13 residues. Trimming took off 1 base at V and 5 bases at J, with 6 bases between the two ends. CDR3 DNA sequence: TGTGCCAGCAGCTTAGGCGGGTATCAGCCCCAGCATTTT. It is translated as CASSLGGYQPQHF. Variable domain in full (rest from reference TRBV11-2 and TRBJ1-5): EAGVAQSPRYKIIEKRQSVAFWCNPISGHATLYWYQQILGQGPKLLIQFQNNGVVDDSQLPKDRFSAERLKGVDSTLKIQPAKLEDSAVYLCASSLGGYQPQHFGDGTRLSIL.

The rearrangement links TRBV7-8 to TRBJ2-5; the D gene is possibly TRBD1 (5 bases). This CDR3 has 15 residues. CDR1 is SGHVS, CDR2 FQNEAQ, per germline. V shed 5 bases and J shed 5 bases, with 18 bases lying between them. The CDR3 sequence: CASSPWLGDRETQYF. The CDR3 coding sequence is TGTGCCAGCAGCCCGTGGTTAGGGGATCGGGAGACCCAGTACTTC. The whole variable domain, filled in from reference TRBV7-8 and TRBJ2-5, reads GAGVSQSPRYKVAKRGQDVALRCDPISGHVSLFWYQQALGQGPEFLTYFQNEAQLDKSGLPSDRFFAERPEGSVSTLKIQRTQQEDSAVYLCASSPWLGDRETQYFGPGTRLLVL.

The chain has TRBV19 and TRBJ1-2; no clear D gene. This CDR3 is built from 14 residues. V lost 9 bases, J lost 4 bases, and 18 bases lay in between. Germline lookup yields CDR1 LNHDA and CDR2 SQIVND (reference sequence). The CDR3 loop is CASQLRWQTYGYTF. CDR3 DNA: TGTGCCAGCCAACTCAGGTGGCAGACCTATGGCTACACCTTC.

The rearrangement joins TRBV10-2 to TRBJ2-7; 13 bases fit TRBD2. Per germline, CDR1 WSHSY and CDR2 SAAADI. CDR3 size: 17 residues. The V and J ends lost 3 bases and 4 bases, in that order; junction bases with no gene match: 9. The CDR3 is CASSDARTSGSFYEQYF. In nucleotides, the CDR3 is TGCGCCAGCAGTGACGCCCGGACTAGCGGGAGCTTTTACGAGCAGTACTTC.

The rearrangement uses TRBV4-3 and TRBJ1-5; 7 bases are a match to TRBD1. The CDR3 has 15 residues. V shed 4 bases, J shed 4 bases, and the junction held 7 bases outside the gene matches. CDR1 is LGHNA, CDR2 YSLEER, per germline. The CDR3 DNA reads TGCGCCAGCAGCCCCTACAGGGGTCATAATCAGCCCCAGCATTTT. Translation gives CASSPYRGHNQPQHF.